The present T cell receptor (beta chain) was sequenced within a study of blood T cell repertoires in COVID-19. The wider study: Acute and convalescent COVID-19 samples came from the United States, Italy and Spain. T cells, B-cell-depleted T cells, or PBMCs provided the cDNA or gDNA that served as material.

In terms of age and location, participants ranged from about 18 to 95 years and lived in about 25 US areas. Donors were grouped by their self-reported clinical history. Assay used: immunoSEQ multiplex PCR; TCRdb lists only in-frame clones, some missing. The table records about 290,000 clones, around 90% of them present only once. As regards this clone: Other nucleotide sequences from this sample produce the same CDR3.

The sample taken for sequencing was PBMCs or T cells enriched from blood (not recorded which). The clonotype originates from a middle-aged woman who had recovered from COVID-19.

The CDR3 sequence: CASSRDRGSPLHF. The CDR3 DNA is TGTGCCAGCAGTCGGGACAGGGGTTCACCCCTCCACTTT. The chain has TRBV6-5 and TRBJ1-6; 10 bases are shared with TRBD1. Trimming removed 5 bases from V and 9 bases from J; junction bases left unmatched: 1. Germline CDR1 reads MNHEY; CDR2 reads SVGAGI. The CDR3 totals 13 residues.